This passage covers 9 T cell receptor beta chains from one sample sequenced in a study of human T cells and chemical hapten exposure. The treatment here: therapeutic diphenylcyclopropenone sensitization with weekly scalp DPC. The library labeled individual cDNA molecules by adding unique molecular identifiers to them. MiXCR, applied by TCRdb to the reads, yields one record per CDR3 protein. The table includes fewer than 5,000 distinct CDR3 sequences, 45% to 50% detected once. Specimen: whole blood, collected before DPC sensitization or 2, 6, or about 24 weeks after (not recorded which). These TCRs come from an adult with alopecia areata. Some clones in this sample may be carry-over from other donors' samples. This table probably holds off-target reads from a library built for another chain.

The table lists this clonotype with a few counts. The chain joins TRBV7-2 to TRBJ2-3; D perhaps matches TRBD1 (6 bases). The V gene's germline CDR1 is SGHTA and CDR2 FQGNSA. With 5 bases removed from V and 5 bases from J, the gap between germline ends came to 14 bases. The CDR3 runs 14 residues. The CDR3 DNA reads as TGTGCCAGCAGCGTAGGCGGACAGAAAGATACGCAGTATTTT. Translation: CASSVGGQKDTQYF.

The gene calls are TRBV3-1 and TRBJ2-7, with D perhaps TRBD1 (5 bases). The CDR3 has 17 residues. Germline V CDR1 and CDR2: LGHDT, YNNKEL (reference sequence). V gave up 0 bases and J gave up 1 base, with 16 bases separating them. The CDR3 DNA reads TGTGCCAGCAGCCAAGATAGGAAGGCAGGGTCGTCCTACGAGCAGTACTTC. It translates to CASSQDRKAGSSYEQYF.

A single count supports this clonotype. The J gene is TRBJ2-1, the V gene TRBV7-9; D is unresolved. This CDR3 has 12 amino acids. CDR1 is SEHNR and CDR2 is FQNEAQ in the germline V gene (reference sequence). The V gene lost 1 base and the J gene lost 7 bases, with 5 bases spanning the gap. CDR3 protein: CASSLDTNEQFF. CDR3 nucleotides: TGTGCCAGCAGCTTAGATACAAATGAGCAGTTCTTC.

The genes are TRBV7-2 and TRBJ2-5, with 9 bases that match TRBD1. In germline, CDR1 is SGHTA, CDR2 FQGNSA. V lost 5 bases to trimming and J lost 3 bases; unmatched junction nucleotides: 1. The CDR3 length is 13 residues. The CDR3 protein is CASSRDREETQYF. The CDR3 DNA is TGTGCCAGCAGCAGGGACAGGGAAGAGACCCAGTACTTC.

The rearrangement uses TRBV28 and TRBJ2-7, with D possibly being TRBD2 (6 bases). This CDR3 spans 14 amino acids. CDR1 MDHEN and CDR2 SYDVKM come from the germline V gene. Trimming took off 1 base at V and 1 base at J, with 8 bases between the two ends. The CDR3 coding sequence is TGTGCCAGCAGTTTATACGCGGGATCCTACGAGCAGTACTTC. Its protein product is CASSLYAGSYEQYF.

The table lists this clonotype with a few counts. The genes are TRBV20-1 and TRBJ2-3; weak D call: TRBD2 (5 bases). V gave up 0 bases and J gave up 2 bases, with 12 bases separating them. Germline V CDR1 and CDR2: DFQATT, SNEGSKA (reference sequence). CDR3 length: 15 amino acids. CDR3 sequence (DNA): TGCAGTGCTAGAGATGAACTAGTGTCCACAGATACGCAGTATTTT. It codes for CSARDELVSTDTQYF.

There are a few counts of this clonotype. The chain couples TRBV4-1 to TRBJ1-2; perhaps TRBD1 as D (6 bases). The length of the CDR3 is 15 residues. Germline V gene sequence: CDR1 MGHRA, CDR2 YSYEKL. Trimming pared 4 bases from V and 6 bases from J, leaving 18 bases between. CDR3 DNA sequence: TGCGCCAGCAGCCCCCTAGCGAGGGGGATCGATGGCTACACCTTC. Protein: CASSPLARGIDGYTF.

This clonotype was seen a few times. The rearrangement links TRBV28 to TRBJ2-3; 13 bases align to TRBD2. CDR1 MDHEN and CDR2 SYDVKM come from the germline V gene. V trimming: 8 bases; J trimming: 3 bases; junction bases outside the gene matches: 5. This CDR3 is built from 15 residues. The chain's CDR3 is CASGGLAGETDTQYF. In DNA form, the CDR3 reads TGTGCCAGCGGAGGACTAGCGGGAGAGACAGATACGCAGTATTTT.

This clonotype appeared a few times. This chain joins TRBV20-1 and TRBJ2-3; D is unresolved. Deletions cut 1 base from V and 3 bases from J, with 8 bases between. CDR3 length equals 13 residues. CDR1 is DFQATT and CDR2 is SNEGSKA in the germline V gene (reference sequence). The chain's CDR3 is CSARGSKTDTQYF. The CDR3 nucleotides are TGCAGTGCTAGAGGCAGTAAGACAGATACGCAGTATTTT.